Following are 10 T cell receptor beta chains from one sample sequenced in a study of siplizumab effects on memory and regulatory T cells (dated by TCRdb to between 2018 and 2021). Library method: the immunoSEQ multiplex PCR assay. This immuneACCESS table, as held by TCRdb, lists in-frame sequences with V and J called but not all clones. Of the missing ones, under half trace to an unresolved V gene in checked studies; the others have no known cause. The sample table contains under 15,000 clones; only one count was recorded for around 46% of them. In total, the top ten clones hold about 39% of the sample. The antigens of these receptors remain unknown. For approximately 6 days, cells in the mixed lymphocyte reaction were kept in coculture at 37 degrees C. The material sequenced was CFSE-low (dividing) CD8+ T cells sorted from an allogeneic mixed lymphocyte reaction. The receptors stem from a human donor in good health; the cells came from an allogeneic mixed lymphocyte reaction. Some clones in this sample may be carry-over from other donors' samples.

The chain employs TRBV27 and TRBJ2-5, with 12 nucleotides matching TRBD1. TRBJ2-7 matches the DNA end more closely, so the J call is doubtful. The CDR3 runs 17 residues. Germline-derived CDR1 and CDR2 are MNHEY and SMNVEV (reference sequence). CDR3 bases: TGTGCCAGCAGTTTAACCGCCTGGGGACAGGGGGCTTACGAGCAGTACTTC. It is translated as CASSLTAWGQGAYEQYF.

The J gene is TRBJ2-7, the V gene TRBV2; D not resolved. CDR3 length: 13 amino acids. CDR1 and CDR2 (germline): SNHLY, FYNNEI. V shed 2 bases and J shed 4 bases, with 9 bases lying between them. The CDR3 sequence: CASSESPRYEQYF. The DNA of the CDR3 is TGTGCCAGCAGTGAAAGCCCCCGATACGAGCAGTACTTC.

The chain recombines TRBV4-1 with TRBJ1-2; perhaps TRBD1 as D (6 bases). The germline CDR1 and CDR2 sequences are MGHRA and YSYEKL. CDR3 length: 15 amino acids. Trimming took off 6 bases at V and 2 bases at J, with 16 bases between the two ends. CDR3 in amino acids: CASSHRGGTNYGYTF. The CDR3 nucleotides read TGCGCCAGCAGTCATAGGGGGGGAACGAACTATGGCTACACCTTC.

The V call is TRBV29-1, the J call TRBJ2-3, with D unresolved. Per germline, CDR1 SQVTM and CDR2 ANQGSEA. The CDR3 runs 17 residues. V was trimmed by 5 bases and J by 0 bases, leaving 21 bases between them. For the CDR3, the DNA is TGCAGCGTTATTTTCCCTTCAGCGCCTTTTAGCACAGATACGCAGTATTTT. This sequence encodes CSVIFPSAPFSTDTQYF.

V gene TRBV6-5 combines with J gene TRBJ1-1; D is perhaps TRBD1 (5 bases). This CDR3 comprises 14 residues. Trimming shortened V by 2 bases and J by 0 bases, and 7 bases separated the two germline ends. Germline CDR1 is MNHEY and CDR2 is SVGAGI. The CDR3 here is CASSYGGVNTEAFF. CDR3 sequence (DNA): TGTGCCAGCAGTTACGGGGGAGTGAACACTGAAGCTTTCTTT.

This clone was detected a few times. The rearrangement uses TRBV9 and TRBJ1-1; a possible D gene is TRBD1 (6 bases). The CDR3 extends over 14 amino acids. Germline CDR1 SGDLS, CDR2 YYNGEE. V lost 0 bases and J lost 5, with 11 bases in between. The CDR3 nucleotides read TGTGCCAGCAGCGTAGTCCCAGGGGAGACTGAAGCTTTCTTT. This gives the protein CASSVVPGETEAFF.

The V and J genes are TRBV7-6 and TRBJ2-1; D is possibly TRBD2 (5 bases). V was pared by 4 bases and J by 7 bases, with 20 bases between. The CDR3 is 16 amino acids. CDR1 and CDR2 (germline): SGHVS, FNYEAQ. Here the CDR3 reads CASSWSQRPDWNEQFF. The CDR3 bases are TGTGCCAGCAGCTGGTCCCAGCGGCCAGATTGGAATGAGCAGTTCTTC.

J is TRBJ2-5 and V is TRBV19, with D perhaps assigned TRBD1 or TRBD2 (5 bases each). There are 15 residues in the CDR3. CDR1 LNHDA and CDR2 SQIVND come from the germline V gene (reference sequence). Deletions cut 5 bases from V and 5 bases from J, with 18 bases between. CDR3 sequence reads: CASSPWDRGLETQYF. CDR3 in DNA: TGTGCCAGTAGTCCGTGGGACCGCGGATTGGAGACCCAGTACTTC.

The chain has TRBV19 and TRBJ2-1; D gene unclear. This CDR3 region has 11 residues. From germline, CDR1 is LNHDA and CDR2 SQIVND (reference sequence). Trimming removed 8 bases from V and 1 base from J, with 3 bases in between. The DNA for the CDR3 is TGTGCCAGTCGATCCTACAATGAGCAGTTCTTC. Its translation is CASRSYNEQFF.

The chain combines TRBV5-1 with TRBJ2-1, with D perhaps TRBD1 or TRBD2 (5 bases each). CDR3 length: 14 residues. Germline loops: CDR1 SGHRS, CDR2 YFSETQ. V was clipped by 4 bases and J by 9 bases, with 17 bases between them. In nucleotides, the CDR3 is TGCGCCAGCAGCCCATTCCCCGGGGCCGTTGAGCAGTTCTTC. Translating it yields CASSPFPGAVEQFF.